The clone carrying this T cell receptor beta chain came up many times. TCRdb analysed the reads with MiXCR anew, one entry per CDR3 protein. The data show roughly 81,000 distinct CDR3 sequences, roughly 3.7% seen once. The data belong to a study of T cell repertoires in cytomegalovirus infection. J was trimmed by 6 bases and V by 2 bases; bases with no gene match: 8. The CDR3 contains 16 residues. CDR1 and CDR2 (germline): SGHTA, FQGNSA. Source material: PBMCs. The chain carries TRBV7-2 and TRBJ2-5, with 11 bases lining up with TRBD2. The sequence came from a human donor in good health (CMV status not recorded). Some clones in this sample may be carry-over from other donors' samples. CDR3 in DNA: TGTGCCAGCAGCTTACGCCTAGCGGGGGGCGCGCAGACCCAGTACTTC. It yields the protein CASSLRLAGGAQTQYF.